One and the same sample provided the 32 T cell receptor beta chains below, sequenced in a study of cytomegalovirus exposure and HLA in healthy donors. The study ran its PCR with 60 Vbeta and 13 Jbeta primers. TCRdb's table, derived via immunoSEQ multiplex PCR, lists solely in-frame clones and lacks some. The sample lists 120,000 to 150,000 clones, about three quarters seen once, with 1% to 1.5% in the top ten. The specimen sequenced was PBMCs. The origin of the receptors is a woman between 40 and 50 years old in good health and CMV-seronegative.

This clone is a singleton in its sample. The chain has TRBV2 and TRBJ2-3; 9 nucleotides agree with TRBD2. The length of the CDR3 is 15 residues. V gave up 6 bases and J gave up 6 bases; unmatched junction bases: 10. CDR1 and CDR2 from the germline V gene are SNHLY and FYNNEI. The CDR3 region has the DNA TGTGCCAGCAGACCGGCGGGGGGGCCAGGCGATACGCAGTATTTT. Translation gives CASRPAGGPGDTQYF.

Written as DNA, the CDR3 is TGTGCCAGCAGTTTATGGGCAGGGCTCGGCAATCAGCCCCAGCATTTT. As protein: CASSLWAGLGNQPQHF. The rearrangement links TRBV28 to TRBJ1-5; tentatively, D is TRBD1 (5 bases). V was pared by 0 bases and J by 2 bases, with 11 bases between. The CDR3 runs to 16 residues. CDR1 and CDR2 from the germline V gene are MDHEN and SYDVKM.

The chain is built from TRBV5-6 and TRBJ1-2, with TRBD1 matching over 8 bases. The junction had 7 bases not matched to a gene; V was cut back by 4 bases and J by 5 bases. Looked up from germline, CDR1 is SGHDT and CDR2 is YYEEEE. The CDR3 sequence is 14 residues long. The CDR3 sequence is CASSPTGAPYGYTF. CDR3 DNA: TGTGCCAGCAGCCCGACAGGGGCGCCTTATGGCTACACCTTC.

The chain uses TRBV29-1 and TRBJ2-2; D may be TRBD1 (5 bases). Trimming removed 2 bases from V and 1 base from J, with 11 bases in between. Germline loops: CDR1 SQVTM, CDR2 ANQGSEA. The CDR3 has 15 amino acids. The DNA of the CDR3 is TGCAGCGTTGAACACCCGGACAAGAACACCGGGGAGCTGTTTTTT. Amino acid sequence: CSVEHPDKNTGELFF.

This rearrangement joins TRBV20-1 to TRBJ1-1; weak D call: TRBD1 (6 bases). Germline V CDR1 and CDR2: DFQATT, SNEGSKA (reference sequence). The CDR3 consists of 11 residues. In DNA, the CDR3 is TGCAGACCACAGGGGAACACTGAAGCTTTCTTT. Encoded protein: CRPQGNTEAFF.

The chain joins TRBV5-6 to TRBJ2-1; D may be TRBD2 (6 bases). Germline-derived CDR1 and CDR2 are SGHDT and YYEEEE. The CDR3 has 14 residues. Trimming removed 1 base from V and 8 bases from J, with 13 bases in between. The CDR3 coding sequence is TGTGCCAGCAGCTTGAAGCGGGTTTACGATGAGCAGTTCTTC. It codes for CASSLKRVYDEQFF.

This clone has just one count. The chain joins TRBV7-8 to TRBJ2-2, with 10 bases aligning to TRBD2. The V gene's germline CDR1 is SGHVS and CDR2 FQNEAQ. Trimming took 5 bases from V and 5 from J; bases not matched to a gene: 8. The CDR3 is made up of 16 amino acids. The CDR3 is CASSLGTSDGTGELFF. The DNA of the CDR3 is TGTGCCAGCAGCCTCGGGACTAGCGATGGGACCGGGGAGCTGTTTTTT. The whole variable domain, remainder taken from reference TRBV7-8 and TRBJ2-2, is GAGVSQSPRYKVAKRGQDVALRCDPISGHVSLFWYQQALGQGPEFLTYFQNEAQLDKSGLPSDRFFAERPEGSVSTLKIQRTQQEDSAVYLCASSLGTSDGTGELFFGEGSRLTVL.

J is TRBJ2-1 and V is TRBV11-2, with TRBD2 matching over 14 bases. V dropped 5 bases and J dropped 6; count of bases not matched to a gene: 6. The CDR3 spans 16 residues. Germline V lookup: CDR1 SGHAT, CDR2 FQNNGV. As DNA, the CDR3 is TGTGCCAGCAGCCCTCGACTAGCGGGGGGGTCCAATGAGCAGTTCTTC. It encodes CASSPRLAGGSNEQFF.

This clone was detected only once. This chain links TRBV28 with TRBJ1-3; maybe TRBD1 (5 bases). The CDR3 covers 15 residues. Germline CDR1 and CDR2: MDHEN and SYDVKM. Trimming removed 2 bases at V and 4 bases at J, with 12 bases between. DNA of the CDR3: TGTGCCAGCAGTTTACAGGGTTGGGTAGGAAACACCATATATTTT. Translation gives CASSLQGWVGNTIYF.

CDR3 in DNA: TGTGCCAGCAGAAAGACAGGGTCGGGTGAGCAGTTCTTC. It encodes CASRKTGSGEQFF. The chain joins TRBV2 to TRBJ2-1, with TRBD1 matching over 7 bases. This CDR3 comprises 13 residues. The trim removed 6 bases at V and 9 bases at J, leaving 8 bases unmatched. The V gene's germline CDR1 is SNHLY and CDR2 FYNNEI.

The CDR3 nucleotides are TGTGCCAGCTCACGCCCGGGGAATGAAGCTTTCTTT. Translation gives CASSRPGNEAFF. The rearrangement links TRBV18 to TRBJ1-1; D not certain. Trimming left V 4 bases short and J 7 bases short, with 10 bases between. This CDR3 comprises 12 residues. Per the germline V gene, CDR1 is KGHSH and CDR2 is LQKENI.

This clone was seen more than once but under ten times. The chain employs TRBV5-6 and TRBJ2-7, with D possibly being TRBD1 (6 bases). The CDR3 is 13 amino acids. The V gene lost 2 bases and the J gene lost 5 bases, with 11 bases spanning the gap. Germline V CDR1 and CDR2: SGHDT, YYEEEE. The CDR3 DNA follows: TGTGCCAGCAGCTTATTAGGGACAAACGAGCAGTACTTC. As protein: CASSLLGTNEQYF. Full variable domain (rest looked up from reference TRBV5-6 and TRBJ2-7): DAGVTQSPTHLIKTRGQQVTLRCSPKSGHDTVSWYQQALGQGPQFIFQYYEEEERQRGNFPDRFSGHQFPNYSSELNVNALLLGDSALYLCASSLLGTNEQYFGPGTRLTVT.

This rearrangement joins TRBV13 to TRBJ2-7; 9 bases agree with TRBD1. The CDR3 has 16 amino acids. Trimming removed 4 bases from V and 0 bases from J; junction bases left unmatched: 7. CDR1 PRHDT and CDR2 FYEKMQ come from the germline V gene (reference sequence). The CDR3: CASSYNRGLSSYEQYF. CDR3 bases: TGTGCCAGCAGCTACAACAGGGGGCTCAGCTCCTACGAGCAGTACTTC.

The chain recombines TRBV2 with TRBJ2-2; no clear D. From germline, CDR1 is SNHLY and CDR2 FYNNEI. The CDR3 length is 15 residues. The ends were cut back, 6 bases at V and 4 bases at J, with 15 bases in the middle. The CDR3 loop reads CASSVNQAGTGELFF. The CDR3 DNA sequence: TGTGCCAGCAGCGTCAACCAAGCAGGCACCGGGGAGCTGTTTTTT.

V is TRBV15 and J is TRBJ1-2; D is unclear. The CDR3 length is 14 residues. Trimming removed 0 bases at V and 2 bases at J, with 7 bases between. Germline CDR1 reads LNHNV; CDR2 reads YYDKDF (reference sequence). The CDR3 region is CATSRDTENYGYTF. The DNA for the CDR3 is TGTGCCACCAGCAGAGATACAGAGAACTATGGCTACACCTTC.

This chain uses TRBV6-1 with TRBJ2-1, with D possibly TRBD2 on 7 matching bases. Germline assignment: CDR1 MNHNS and CDR2 SASEGT. CDR3 length: 16 residues. With 4 bases removed from V and 3 bases from J, the gap between germline ends came to 16 bases. In DNA, the CDR3 is TGTGCCAGCAGTGTAGGTGGGGGGGCATTCTACAATGAGCAGTTCTTC. Translated: CASSVGGGAFYNEQFF.

Note on this clone: This specimen includes other DNA sequences encoding the same CDR3. The chain links TRBV7-2 to TRBJ2-7; D unresolved. The length of the CDR3 is 16 residues. Per the germline V gene, CDR1 is SGHTA and CDR2 is FQGNSA. Trimming left V 0 bases short and J 4 bases short, with 16 bases between. As DNA, the CDR3 is TGTGCCAGCAGCTTAGCAGGCGGTCCTACGACTTACGAGCAGTACGTC. Protein product: CASSLAGGPTTYEQYV.

V and J are TRBV20-1 and TRBJ2-1; D ambiguous. V gave up 5 bases and J gave up 8 bases, with 10 bases separating them. Germline CDR1 and CDR2: DFQATT and SNEGSKA (reference sequence). This CDR3 contains 11 residues. The CDR3, as DNA: TGCAGTGCTTCCCGACTCGATGAGCAGTTCTTC. Translating it yields CSASRLDEQFF.

The chain couples TRBV6-5 to TRBJ2-6; TRBD2 might be the D (5 bases). The CDR3 sequence is 15 residues long. Per the germline V gene, CDR1 is MNHEY and CDR2 is SVGAGI. V was shortened by 2 bases and J by 2 bases, with 7 bases between the two germline ends. CDR3 in DNA: TGTGCCAGCAGTTACCGGGGTACTGGGGCCAACGTCCTGACTTTC. Translation gives CASSYRGTGANVLTF.

The chain has TRBV19 and TRBJ1-1; the match to TRBD1 covers 9 bases. The CDR3 length is 14 residues. Trimming removed 4 bases from V and 0 bases from J; junction bases left unmatched: 0. The germline gives CDR1 LNHDA, CDR2 SQIVND (reference sequence). CDR3 protein: CASSRDRVNTEAFF. The CDR3 nucleotides are TGTGCCAGTAGTAGGGACAGGGTGAACACTGAAGCTTTCTTT.

The chain recombines TRBV20-1 with TRBJ2-1; D unclear. The length of the CDR3 is 11 residues. V was pared by 4 bases and J by 6 bases, with 7 bases between. Looked up from germline, CDR1 is DFQATT and CDR2 is SNEGSKA (reference sequence). CDR3 nucleotides: TGCAGTGCTACTCAGGTCAATGAGCAGTTCTTC. Amino acid sequence: CSATQVNEQFF.

This clone was seen once. The chain carries TRBV12-5 and TRBJ2-3; TRBD1 might be the D (6 bases). Germline V CDR1 and CDR2: LGHNT, FRNRAP. This CDR3 contains 16 residues. Trimming shortened V by 0 bases and J by 0 bases, and 10 bases separated the two germline ends. The CDR3 reads CASGLVTGQSTDTQYF. CDR3 DNA: TGTGCTAGTGGTTTGGTAACAGGACAGAGCACAGATACGCAGTATTTT. The complete variable domain, with remaining parts taken from reference TRBV12-5 and TRBJ2-3, reads DARVTQTPRHKVTEMGQEVTMRCQPILGHNTVFWYRQTMMQGLELLAYFRNRAPLDDSGMPKDRFSAEMPDATLATLKIQPSEPRDSAVYFCASGLVTGQSTDTQYFGPGTRLTVL.

This chain connects TRBV5-5 to TRBJ1-6; the D gene is possibly TRBD1 (5 bases). CDR1 is SGHKS and CDR2 is YYEKEE in the germline V gene (reference sequence). The V and J ends lost 6 bases and 8 bases respectively, with 18 bases between them. The CDR3 runs to 15 residues. Here the CDR3 DNA reads TGTGCCAGCATCGGATGGGACTTTGACGATTCACCCCTCCACTTT. It encodes CASIGWDFDDSPLHF.

This chain connects TRBV7-5 to TRBJ2-2; no DNA check was done on the table's D call, TRBD2. TRBV7-5 is flagged as a pseudogene. This CDR3 contains 16 residues. Here the CDR3 reads CARSLRVGRVAGELFF. The CDR3 nucleotides are TGTGCCAGAAGCTTAAGGGTCGGGAGGGTAGCCGGGGAGCTGTTTTTT.

V gene TRBV6-1 combines with J gene TRBJ1-1, with TRBD1 as a possible D gene (5 bases). This CDR3 contains 13 residues. V gave up 10 bases and J gave up 0 bases, with 12 bases separating them. The germline V gene has CDR1 MNHNS and CDR2 SASEGT. This chain's CDR3 is CATRQLMNTEAFF. CDR3 nucleotide sequence: TGTGCCACCAGACAGCTCATGAACACTGAAGCTTTCTTT.

The V and J genes are TRBV5-4 and TRBJ2-1; 10 bases match TRBD2. Germline V lookup: CDR1 SGHNT, CDR2 YYREEE (reference sequence). Trimming took 0 bases from V and 6 from J; bases not matched to a gene: 12. The CDR3 extends over 18 amino acids. CDR3 protein: CASSLDHLLAGSINEQFF. Here the CDR3 DNA reads TGTGCCAGCAGCTTGGACCACTTACTAGCGGGGTCTATCAATGAGCAGTTCTTC.

This chain uses TRBV10-2 with TRBJ2-2; 7 nucleotides agree with TRBD1. V was pared by 7 bases and J by 4 bases, with 3 bases of the junction left unmatched. Germline assignment: CDR1 WSHSY and CDR2 SAAADI. The CDR3 is 13 residues long. The CDR3 spells CASNGQATGELFF. The DNA for the CDR3 is TGCGCCAGCAACGGACAGGCCACCGGGGAGCTGTTTTTT.

This clone has more than one count but fewer than ten. The rearrangement links TRBV5-5 to TRBJ2-7, with 7 bases aligning to TRBD1. The V gene end was trimmed by 0 bases and the J gene end by 5 bases; junction bases not matched to a gene: 5. Germline lookup yields CDR1 SGHKS and CDR2 YYEKEE (reference sequence). The CDR3 totals 14 residues. For the CDR3, the DNA is TGTGCCAGCAGCTTGGGACAGGGTTTAGACGAGCAGTACTTC. Translated, it gives CASSLGQGLDEQYF.

A few counts support this clone. The chain has TRBV2 and TRBJ1-5, with D maybe TRBD1 (6 bases). The CDR3 extends over 13 amino acids. Trimming took off 7 bases at V and 3 bases at J, with 10 bases between the two ends. Germline-derived CDR1 and CDR2 are SNHLY and FYNNEI. The DNA for the CDR3 is TGTGCCAGCAAAGGACAGAACAATCAGCCCCAGCATTTT. Protein sequence: CASKGQNNQPQHF.

J is TRBJ1-5 and V is TRBV5-8; D is unclear. The germline V gene has CDR1 SGHTS and CDR2 YDEGEE. The CDR3 totals 13 residues. V lost 1 base to trimming and J lost 11 bases, with 13 bases between them. The CDR3 bases are TGTGCCAGCAGCTTGTGGAGCCCCCCGACCCAGCATTTT. The encoded protein is CASSLWSPPTQHF.

This clone was counted only a few times. The genes are TRBV5-4 and TRBJ1-6; the match to TRBD1 covers 7 bases. Germline V gene sequence: CDR1 SGHNT, CDR2 YYREEE (reference sequence). The CDR3 extends over 14 amino acids. The ends lost 3 bases at V and 5 bases at J; junction bases unmatched: 2. CDR3 residues: CASSSQGNNSPLHF. Written as DNA, the CDR3 is TGTGCCAGCAGCTCACAGGGGAATAATTCACCCCTCCACTTT.

The V and J genes are TRBV6-5 and TRBJ2-5, with D maybe TRBD2 (6 bases). This CDR3 contains 14 residues. V was shortened by 8 bases and J by 11 bases, with 24 bases between the two germline ends. CDR1 MNHEY and CDR2 SVGAGI come from the germline V gene. CDR3 coding DNA: TGTGCCAGCCGTCGGCTCGGGGGAACCTCTGAGCAGTACTTC. Protein: CASRRLGGTSEQYF.